This T cell receptor beta chain stems from a study of beta chain features in type 1 diabetes. The overall study: All of the samples together had 85 million to 140 million sorted cells examined.

This clone was detected a few times. No antigen is known for it. Isolated RNA was reverse transcribed in full, so expressed TCRB transcripts were sequenced. Sequenced by immunoSEQ multiplex PCR; TCRdb stores in-frame clones only, minus some. The sample gives a few hundred thousand clones, over 8.5% of which show up once; about 0.6% is in the top ten. Study findings and constraints: TCRB CDR3s from Type 1 diabetes patients were moderately but significantly shorter in all four CD4+ subsets. Sequencing from cDNA could over-represent high-TCR-expressing cells. Among type 1 diabetes patients, VDJ junctions had fewer insertions and more deletions.

This CDR3 contains 16 residues. The germline gives CDR1 MNHEY, CDR2 SMNVEV (reference sequence). Trimming removed 6 bases at V and 0 bases at J, with 12 bases between. The sequenced material came from central memory CD4+ T cells from blood. This clonotype originated in a young man with type 1 diabetes. The chain uses TRBV27 and TRBJ2-6, with D perhaps matching TRBD1 or TRBD2 (5 bases each). CDR3 sequence (DNA): TGTGCCAGCAGCAGGGAGCCGTACTCTGGGGCCAACGTCCTGACTTTC. This encodes CASSREPYSGANVLTF. Drawing the rest from reference TRBV27 and TRBJ2-6, the complete variable domain is EAQVTQNPRYLITVTGKKLTVTCSQNMNHEYMSWYRQDPGLGLRQIYYSMNVEVTDKGDVPEGYKVSRKEKRNFPLILESPSPNQTSLYFCASSREPYSGANVLTFGAGSRLTVL.